One sample yielded the 7 T cell receptor beta chains listed below, sequenced in a study of blood T cells in healthy people across ages. Through a sample-barcoded 5' primer and a J-beta primer mix, a second PCR was run for about 7 to 12 cycles. TCRdb reprocessed the 5' RACE reads with MiXCR, giving one entry per CDR3 protein. Of hundreds of thousands of distinct CDR3 sequences listed, 45% to 65% are singletons. Sequencing input: blood. The receptor set was obtained from a man aged 60-69 years in good health.

This clonotype was found a few times. The chain employs TRBV4-3 and TRBJ1-4, with TRBD1 identical over 7 bases. The germline V gene encodes CDR1 LGHNA and CDR2 YSLEER. This CDR3 has 15 residues. Germline trimming cut 4 bases from V and 8 bases from J; bases unmatched to any gene: 10. Written as DNA, the CDR3 is TGCGCCAGCAGCCCAGAGGGGGCAACTGGGGAAAAACTGTTTTTT. It codes for CASSPEGATGEKLFF.

V and J are TRBV5-1 and TRBJ2-1; the D is unclear. V lost 0 bases to trimming and J lost 6 bases, with 16 bases between them. CDR1 SGHRS and CDR2 YFSETQ come from the germline V gene. This CDR3 comprises 16 residues. Here the CDR3 DNA reads TGCGCCAGCAGCTTGGCTGTTTCCCAAGTTGGCAATGAGCAGTTCTTC. Its protein product is CASSLAVSQVGNEQFF.

The J gene is TRBJ2-1, the V gene TRBV5-8; 8 bases fit TRBD2. The CDR3 is 15 residues long. Trimming took 5 bases from V and 7 from J; bases not matched to a gene: 11. The germline CDR1 and CDR2 sequences are SGHTS and YDEGEE. The CDR3 here is CASSTIGLALNEQFF. DNA of the CDR3: TGTGCCAGCAGTACAATCGGACTAGCCTTGAATGAGCAGTTCTTC.

This clonotype was observed many times. The chain links TRBV7-2 to TRBJ2-7; D is unclear. The germline CDR1 and CDR2 sequences are SGHTA and FQGNSA. The CDR3 is 12 residues long. Trimming took 5 bases from V and 2 from J, leaving 7 bases between them. CDR3 coding DNA: TGTGCCAGCAGCCCAATAACCTACGAGCAGTACTTC. This sequence encodes CASSPITYEQYF.

CDR3 sequence reads: CASSPLGGGDEQFF. DNA for the CDR3: TGTGCCAGCAGCCCCCTGGGGGGTGGGGATGAGCAGTTCTTC. V usage is TRBV28 and J usage is TRBJ2-1; D possibly corresponds to TRBD2 (6 bases). Per germline, CDR1 MDHEN and CDR2 SYDVKM. Trimming shortened V by 6 bases and J by 8 bases, and 17 bases separated the two germline ends. The CDR3 has 14 amino acids. The full variable domain, rest sourced from reference TRBV28 and TRBJ2-1, is DVKVTQSSRYLVKRTGEKVFLECVQDMDHENMFWYRQDPGLGLRLIYFSYDVKMKEKGDIPEGYSVSREKKERFSLILESASTNQTSMYLCASSPLGGGDEQFFGPGTRLTVL.

The chain combines TRBV6-2 or TRBV6-3 with TRBJ1-6, with 9 bases identical to TRBD1. CDR3 length equals 12 residues. V gave up 8 bases and J gave up 9 bases; unmatched junction bases: 2. Germline CDR1 reads MNHEY; CDR2 reads SVGEGT. Here the CDR3 DNA reads TGTGCCAGCCGGGACAGGGTTTCACCCCTCCACTTT. Its translation: CASRDRVSPLHF.

Note on this clonotype: One base away lies a much larger clone, so this may be a sequencing read error. The chain is built from TRBV3-1 and TRBJ2-5, with D tentatively TRBD2 (6 bases). The germline V gene has CDR1 LGHDT and CDR2 YNNKEL (reference sequence). CDR3 length: 15 amino acids. Here the CDR3 reads CANSQDWRGQETQYF. The CDR3 bases are TGTGCCAACAGCCAAGATTGGAGGGGACAAGAGACCCAGTACTTC.